This TCR beta chain was documented in a study of T cell responses to AZD1222 COVID-19 vaccine. Study results and limitations: The number of AZD1222 recipients seropositive at baseline was only 6 or 7. Two AZD1222 administrations were followed by greater Spike-specific TCR breadth and depth. Across the whole spike, CD4 TCRs peaked at regions 160-218 and 743-854. Reports indicate that nearly half of spike-specific TCRs are directed at unmutated variant regions.

Germline V CDR1 and CDR2: PRHDT, FYEKMQ (reference sequence). Trimming removed 7 bases at V and 6 bases at J, with 24 bases between. The CDR3 sequence is 16 residues long. Remarks on this clone: Its antigen is as yet unknown.

Libraries were prepared by immunoSEQ multiplex PCR; TCRdb keeps only in-frame clonotypes and omits some of them. The data show 83,000 or so clones, with approximately 90% seen just once and under 35% held by the top ten. The TCR sequence derives from an adult who received the AZD1222 COVID-19 vaccine. The chain combines TRBV13 with TRBJ1-1; D possibly corresponds to TRBD1 (6 bases). The source was peripheral blood, collected 28 days after the second AZD1222 dose. CDR3 amino acids: CASTGAGISMDPEAFF. The CDR3 bases are TGTGCCAGCACAGGGGCTGGGATTTCAATGGATCCTGAAGCTTTCTTT.